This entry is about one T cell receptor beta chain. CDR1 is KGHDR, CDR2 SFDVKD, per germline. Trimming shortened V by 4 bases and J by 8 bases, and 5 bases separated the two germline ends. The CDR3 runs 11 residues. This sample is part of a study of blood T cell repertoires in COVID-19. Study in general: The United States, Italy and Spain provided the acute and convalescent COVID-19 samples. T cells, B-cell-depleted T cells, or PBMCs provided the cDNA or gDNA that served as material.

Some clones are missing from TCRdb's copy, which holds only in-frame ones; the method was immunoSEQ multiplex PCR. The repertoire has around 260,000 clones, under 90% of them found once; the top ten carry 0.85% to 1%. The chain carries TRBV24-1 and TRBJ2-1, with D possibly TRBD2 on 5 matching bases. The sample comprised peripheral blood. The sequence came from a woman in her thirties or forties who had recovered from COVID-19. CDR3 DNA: TGTGCCACCAGTGAACTAGATGAGCAGTTCTTC. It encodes CATSELDEQFF.